The 2 T cell receptor beta chains below come from one sample, sequenced in a study of CD8 T cells in ankylosing spondylitis. TCRdb re-called the 5' RACE reads through MiXCR, storing one row per CDR3 protein. The data hold a few hundred thousand distinct CDR3 sequences, with more than 9% observed a single time. The sequenced sample consisted of blood, either unsorted or a sorted T cell fraction (not recorded which). The receptors stem from a female donor with ankylosing spondylitis or in good health (not recorded which).

This clonotype was counted at least ten times. The chain uses TRBV3-1 and TRBJ2-3; TRBD1 matches 9 bases. The CDR3 has 16 residues. Germline V gene lookup returns CDR1 LGHDT and CDR2 YNNKEL (reference sequence). Germline trimming cut 1 base from V and 2 bases from J; bases unmatched to any gene: 4. In DNA, the CDR3 is TGTGCCAGCAGCCAAGGCGGGACAGGGCTCACAGATACGCAGTATTTT. Residues: CASSQGGTGLTDTQYF.

V gene TRBV3-1 combines with J gene TRBJ1-5, with unresolved D. V lost 1 base to trimming and J lost 7 bases, with 11 bases between them. Germline assignment: CDR1 LGHDT and CDR2 YNNKEL (reference sequence). This CDR3 contains 14 residues. The CDR3 sequence is CASSQVKGGQPQHF. CDR3 in DNA: TGTGCCAGCAGCCAAGTCAAGGGAGGACAGCCCCAGCATTTT.